A single T cell receptor (beta chain) is shown here with its context. The CDR3 extends over 14 amino acids. Germline loops: CDR1 SGHAT, CDR2 FQNNGV. V gave up 1 base and J gave up 5 bases, with 11 bases separating them. Clones were sequenced by immunoSEQ multiplex PCR, and TCRdb holds only the in-frame ones, with some missing. The table includes about 130,000 clones, roughly 87% detected once. The sample originates from a study of control samples from healthy donors and cancer patients. The origin of this receptor is a man between 18 and 29 years old in good health. The sequenced sample was blood. This chain joins TRBV11-2 and TRBJ2-5, with D hard to call. CDR3 protein: CASSLGLARETQYF. CDR3 sequence (DNA): TGTGCCAGCAGCTTAGGGTTAGCACGGGAGACCCAGTACTTC.